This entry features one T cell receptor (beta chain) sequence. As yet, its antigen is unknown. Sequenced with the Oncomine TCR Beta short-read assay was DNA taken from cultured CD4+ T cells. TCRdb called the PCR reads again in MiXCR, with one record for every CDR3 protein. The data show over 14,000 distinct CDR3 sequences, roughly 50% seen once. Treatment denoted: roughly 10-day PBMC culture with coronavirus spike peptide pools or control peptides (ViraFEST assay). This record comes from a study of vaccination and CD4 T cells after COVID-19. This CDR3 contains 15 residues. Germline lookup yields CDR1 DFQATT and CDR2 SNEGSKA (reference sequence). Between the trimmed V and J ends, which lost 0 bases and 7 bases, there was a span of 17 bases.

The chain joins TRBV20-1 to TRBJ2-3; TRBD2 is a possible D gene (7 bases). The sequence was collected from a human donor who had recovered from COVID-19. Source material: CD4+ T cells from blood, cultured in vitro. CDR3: CSARDGTGRENTQYF. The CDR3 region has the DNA TGCAGTGCTAGAGATGGAACAGGGAGGGAAAATACGCAGTATTTT.